The present T cell receptor (beta chain) was sequenced within a study of blood T cell repertoires in COVID-19. Study as a whole: Acute and convalescent COVID-19 samples came from the United States, Italy and Spain. PBMCs, B-cell-depleted T cells, or T cells were the source of the cDNA or gDNA that made up the material.

Per germline, CDR1 SGHTA and CDR2 FQGTGA. Trimming removed 5 bases from V and 4 bases from J; junction bases left unmatched: 13. The CDR3 length is 17 residues. As processed by the authors: Reference gene primer amplification yielded estimated nucleated cell counts. Repertoires were generated with immunoSEQ multiplex PCR, while TCRdb's copy carries only in-frame clones and drops some. The DNA gave D and trimming, while V, J and clone size come from that table. The sample comprises about 68,000 clones, under 85% of which are singletons, and 8.5% to 10% rests with the top ten. The V gene is TRBV7-3, the J gene TRBJ2-1; 8 positions match TRBD2. This sequence originates from a woman in her 50s with acute or convalescent COVID-19. Sequenced: peripheral blood. The CDR3 spells CASSRLAGGSQYNEQFF. For the CDR3, the DNA is TGTGCCAGCAGCCGTCTAGCGGGCGGCTCCCAATACAATGAGCAGTTCTTC.